Shown below are 20 T cell receptor beta chains from a single sample sequenced in a study of cytomegalovirus exposure and HLA in healthy donors. Amplification used 60 Vbeta primers and 13 Jbeta primers. Only in-frame clones appear in the TCRdb table, and some are missing; sequencing was by immunoSEQ multiplex PCR. The table shows 120,000 to 150,000 clones, with over 60% occurring only once. Sequencing input: PBMCs. These receptors were obtained from a woman aged 45 to 65 in good health and CMV-seronegative.

This sequence joins TRBV19 and TRBJ2-7, with 8 bases matching TRBD1. The junction had 11 bases not matched to a gene; V was cut back by 9 bases and J by 7 bases. Per germline, CDR1 LNHDA and CDR2 SQIVND (reference sequence). CDR3 size: 13 residues. DNA of the CDR3: TGTGCCAGCTCCGGGCAGGGGGCTCGTGAGCAGTACTTC. This encodes CASSGQGAREQYF.

This chain connects TRBV6-5 to TRBJ2-3, with TRBD2 matching 9 bases. Germline CDR1 MNHEY, CDR2 SVGAGI. This CDR3 comprises 16 residues. V lost 4 bases, J lost 2 bases, and 7 bases stayed unmatched. The CDR3 region has the DNA TGTGCCAGCAGTTCCAAAGCGGGGGGCATCACAGATACGCAGTATTTT. Translation gives CASSSKAGGITDTQYF.

The rearrangement uses TRBV18 and TRBJ2-1; D perhaps matches TRBD1 (5 bases). The CDR3 length is 14 residues. V was clipped by 2 bases and J by 8 bases, with 13 bases between them. Germline values: CDR1 KGHSH, CDR2 LQKENI. The CDR3 DNA reads as TGTGCCAGCTCACCAGGCCAGGGATTCGATGAGCAGTTCTTC. Translating gives CASSPGQGFDEQFF.

This chain uses TRBV2 with TRBJ1-1; 11 bases fit TRBD1. The germline V gene encodes CDR1 SNHLY and CDR2 FYNNEI. CDR3 length equals 14 residues. V shed 6 bases and J 4 bases; nucleotides not matched to a gene: 4. The CDR3, as DNA: TGTGCCAGCAGGTCCGGGACAGGGGGCACTGAAGCTTTCTTT. Translated: CASRSGTGGTEAFF.

CDR3 loop: CASSPPQGGGRRNTEAFF. The DNA for the CDR3 is TGTGCCAGCTCACCACCACAGGGCGGCGGACGAAGGAACACTGAAGCTTTCTTT. This chain links TRBV18 with TRBJ1-1; perhaps TRBD1 as D (6 bases). Per the germline V gene, CDR1 is KGHSH and CDR2 is LQKENI. The ends were cut back, 0 bases at V and 1 base at J, with 18 bases in the middle. CDR3 length: 18 amino acids.

J is TRBJ2-1 and V is TRBV29-1; 15 nucleotides match TRBD2. This CDR3 has 19 residues. V lost 0 bases and J lost 0; bases outside the gene matches: 6. CDR1 is SQVTM and CDR2 is ANQGSEA in the germline V gene. The CDR3 DNA follows: TGCAGCGTTGAAGATGGACTAGCGGGGGGGGATAGCTCCTACAATGAGCAGTTCTTC. Translating it yields CSVEDGLAGGDSSYNEQFF.

CDR3 sequence reads: CASSHPDRDTEAFF. In nucleotides, the CDR3 is TGCGCCAGCAGTCACCCTGACAGAGACACTGAAGCTTTCTTT. This rearrangement joins TRBV23-1 to TRBJ1-1; weak D call: TRBD1 (5 bases). TRBV23-1 is an ORF, and what it does is uncertain. The CDR3 spans 14 residues. Trimming stripped 3 bases from V and 3 bases from J, with 11 bases between.

This chain uses TRBV30 with TRBJ1-3, with D possibly being TRBD1 (6 bases). Germline V CDR1 and CDR2: GTSNPN, SVGIG (reference sequence). This CDR3 is 14 amino acids long. V lost 0 bases and J lost 1, with 7 bases in between. The chain's CDR3 is CAWSVGTSGNTIYF. Here the CDR3 DNA reads TGTGCCTGGAGTGTAGGGACATCTGGAAACACCATATATTTT.

J is TRBJ2-7 and V is TRBV7-2; maybe TRBD1 (5 bases). Germline V gene sequence: CDR1 SGHTA, CDR2 FQGNSA. With 5 bases removed from V and 3 bases from J, the gap between germline ends came to 8 bases. The CDR3 is made up of 12 amino acids. CDR3 DNA sequence: TGTGCCAGCAGCCGAACAGGCTACGAGCAGTACTTC. Amino acids: CASSRTGYEQYF.

A few counts support this clone. The CDR3: CATSIRVGADEAFF. The CDR3 DNA follows: TGTGCCACCAGCATCCGGGTAGGAGCAGATGAAGCTTTCTTT. This chain connects TRBV15 to TRBJ1-1; no reliable D call. This CDR3 is 14 amino acids long. The V gene lost 4 bases and the J gene lost 7 bases, with 16 bases spanning the gap. CDR1 LNHNV and CDR2 YYDKDF come from the germline V gene (reference sequence).

The rearrangement links TRBV4-1 to TRBJ2-7; D remains ambiguous. V was trimmed by 0 bases and J by 7 bases, leaving 10 bases between them. Germline assignment: CDR1 MGHRA and CDR2 YSYEKL. The CDR3 covers 13 residues. CDR3: CASSQEEPREQYF. The CDR3 DNA sequence: TGCGCCAGCAGCCAAGAAGAACCCCGGGAGCAGTACTTC.

The chain joins TRBV11-1 to TRBJ2-7; possible D gene TRBD2, 5 bases. CDR3 length: 12 amino acids. Germline loops: CDR1 SGHAT, CDR2 FQDESV (reference sequence). V was trimmed by 5 bases and J by 6 bases, leaving 11 bases between them. Here the CDR3 DNA reads TGTGCCAGCAGCCCCGGGGTTGGCGAGCAGTACTTC. It codes for CASSPGVGEQYF.

The chain couples TRBV7-2 to TRBJ2-1; 10 bases are a match to TRBD2. The CDR3 is 16 amino acids. V lost 5 bases to trimming and J lost 6 bases; unmatched junction nucleotides: 10. Germline CDR1 SGHTA, CDR2 FQGNSA. The CDR3 nucleotides are TGTGCCAGCAGCCGCCCGAGACTAGCGGGTGGCAATGAGCAGTTCTTC. As protein: CASSRPRLAGGNEQFF. Variable domain in full (rest from reference TRBV7-2 and TRBJ2-1): GAGVSQSPSNKVTEKGKDVELRCDPISGHTALYWYRQSLGQGLEFLIYFQGNSAPDKSGLPSDRFSAERTGGSVSTLTIQRTQQEDSAVYLCASSRPRLAGGNEQFFGPGTRLTVL.

The V gene is TRBV5-1, the J gene TRBJ2-5; 10 bases align to TRBD2. Germline CDR1 is SGHRS and CDR2 is YFSETQ. This CDR3 has 17 residues. The junction had 11 bases not matched to a gene; V was cut back by 3 bases and J by 3 bases. The CDR3 sequence: CASSSFWASGGKETQYF. CDR3 DNA sequence: TGCGCCAGCAGCTCATTCTGGGCTAGCGGGGGAAAAGAGACCCAGTACTTC.

This chain links TRBV5-4 with TRBJ2-3, with TRBD2 matching 7 bases. The junction had 4 bases not matched to a gene; V was cut back by 2 bases and J by 1 base. Germline-derived CDR1 and CDR2 are SGHNT and YYREEE (reference sequence). CDR3 size: 15 residues. For the CDR3, the DNA is TGTGCCAGCAGCTTCTCGGCGGGGGGCACAGATACGCAGTATTTT. It encodes CASSFSAGGTDTQYF.

The chain couples TRBV10-1 to TRBJ2-7, with TRBD2 matching over 13 bases. V lost 8 bases, J lost 6 bases, and 4 bases stayed unmatched. The CDR3 extends over 13 amino acids. CDR1 is WNHNN and CDR2 is SYGVQD in the germline V gene (reference sequence). CDR3 DNA: TGCGCCAGCGGCGGACTAGCGGGGGCCGAGCAGTACTTC. This codes for CASGGLAGAEQYF.

The chain uses TRBV11-2 and TRBJ2-5; maybe TRBD2 (6 bases). This CDR3 contains 14 residues. Germline V gene sequence: CDR1 SGHAT, CDR2 FQNNGV. V was shortened by 5 bases and J by 4 bases, with 14 bases between the two germline ends. The CDR3 DNA reads TGTGCCAGCAGCCAGGCCGGGAGTGTAGAGACCCAGTACTTC. It yields the protein CASSQAGSVETQYF.

The rearrangement links TRBV5-4 to TRBJ2-3; D is ambiguous. The CDR3 runs to 13 residues. CDR1 is SGHNT and CDR2 is YYREEE in the germline V gene (reference sequence). Trimming took 0 bases from V and 6 from J, leaving 8 bases between them. The CDR3 DNA sequence: TGTGCCAGCAGCTTGGTCAGCGAGGATACGCAGTATTTT. Protein: CASSLVSEDTQYF.

The genes are TRBV2 and TRBJ2-2; TRBD1 matches at 8 bases. V gave up 7 bases and J gave up 5 bases; unmatched junction bases: 6. The CDR3 is 14 residues long. CDR1 is SNHLY, CDR2 FYNNEI, per germline. DNA of the CDR3: TGTGCCAGCAAGTTGGGACAGGTAACCGGGGAGCTGTTTTTT. Protein: CASKLGQVTGELFF.

The chain employs TRBV6-5 and TRBJ1-4; D unresolved. Germline lookup yields CDR1 MNHEY and CDR2 SVGAGI. V lost 0 bases, J lost 4 bases, and 12 bases lay in between. The CDR3 consists of 16 residues. CDR3 region: CASSYSTTPLNEKLFF. DNA of the CDR3: TGTGCCAGCAGTTACTCTACTACCCCGCTTAATGAAAAACTGTTTTTT.